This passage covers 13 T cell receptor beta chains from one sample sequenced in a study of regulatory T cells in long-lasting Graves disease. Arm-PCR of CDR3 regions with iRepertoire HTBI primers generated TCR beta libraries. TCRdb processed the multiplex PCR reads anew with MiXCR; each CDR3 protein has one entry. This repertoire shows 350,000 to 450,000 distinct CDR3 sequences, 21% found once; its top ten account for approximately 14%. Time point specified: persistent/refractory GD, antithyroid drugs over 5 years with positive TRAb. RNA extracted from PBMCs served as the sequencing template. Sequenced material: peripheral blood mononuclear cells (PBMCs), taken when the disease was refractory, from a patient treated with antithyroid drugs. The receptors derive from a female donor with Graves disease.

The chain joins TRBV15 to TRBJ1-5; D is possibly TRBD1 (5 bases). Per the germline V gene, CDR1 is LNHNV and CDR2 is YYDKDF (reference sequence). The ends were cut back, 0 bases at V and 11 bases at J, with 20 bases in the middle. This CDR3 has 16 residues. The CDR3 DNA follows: TGTGCCACCAGCAGAGATCAGGGCAGGGTGGCATGGGCCCAGCATTTT. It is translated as CATSRDQGRVAWAQHF.

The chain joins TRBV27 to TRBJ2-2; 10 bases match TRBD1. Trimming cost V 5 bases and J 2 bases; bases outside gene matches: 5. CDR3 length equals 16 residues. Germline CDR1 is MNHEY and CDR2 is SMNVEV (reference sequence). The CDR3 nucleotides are TGTGCCAGCAGTGAAGACAGGGGGCTAAACACCGGGGAGCTGTTTTTT. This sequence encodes CASSEDRGLNTGELFF.

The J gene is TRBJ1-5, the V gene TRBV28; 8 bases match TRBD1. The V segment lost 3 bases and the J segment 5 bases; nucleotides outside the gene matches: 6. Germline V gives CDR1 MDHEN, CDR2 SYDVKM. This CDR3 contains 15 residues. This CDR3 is CASSFDRGNYQPQHF. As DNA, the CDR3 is TGTGCCAGCAGTTTTGACAGGGGAAATTATCAGCCCCAGCATTTT.

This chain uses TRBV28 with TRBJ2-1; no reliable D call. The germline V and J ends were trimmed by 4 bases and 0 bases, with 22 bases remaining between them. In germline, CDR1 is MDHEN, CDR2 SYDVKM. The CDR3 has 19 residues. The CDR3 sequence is CASSYPLSRRVSSYNEQFF. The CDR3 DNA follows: TGTGCCAGCAGTTACCCCCTCTCCCGTCGTGTAAGCTCCTACAATGAGCAGTTCTTC.

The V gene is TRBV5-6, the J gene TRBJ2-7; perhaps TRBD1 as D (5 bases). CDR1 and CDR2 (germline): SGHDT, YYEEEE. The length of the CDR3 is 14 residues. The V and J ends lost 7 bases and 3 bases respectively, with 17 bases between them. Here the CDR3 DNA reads TGTGCCAGCGCCTGGGGCGGTGGTTACTACGAGCAGTACTTC. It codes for CASAWGGGYYEQYF.

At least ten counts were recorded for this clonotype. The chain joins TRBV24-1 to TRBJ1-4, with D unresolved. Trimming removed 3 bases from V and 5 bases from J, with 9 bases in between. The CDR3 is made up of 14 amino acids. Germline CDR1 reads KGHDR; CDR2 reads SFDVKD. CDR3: CATSDAAGNEKLFF. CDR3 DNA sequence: TGTGCCACCAGTGATGCGGCGGGAAATGAAAAACTGTTTTTT.

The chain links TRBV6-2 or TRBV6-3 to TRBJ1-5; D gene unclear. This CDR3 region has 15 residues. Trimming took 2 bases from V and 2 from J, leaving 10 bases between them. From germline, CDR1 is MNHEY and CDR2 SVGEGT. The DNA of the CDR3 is TGTGCCAGCAGTTACCGGCAGGATGGCAATCAGCCCCAGCATTTT. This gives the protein CASSYRQDGNQPQHF.

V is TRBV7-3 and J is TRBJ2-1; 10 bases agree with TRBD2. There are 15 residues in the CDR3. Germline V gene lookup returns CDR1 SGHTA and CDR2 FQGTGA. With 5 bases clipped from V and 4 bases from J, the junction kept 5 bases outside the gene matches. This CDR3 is CASSPKREGYNEQFF. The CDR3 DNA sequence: TGTGCCAGCAGCCCAAAGCGGGAGGGGTACAATGAGCAGTTCTTC.

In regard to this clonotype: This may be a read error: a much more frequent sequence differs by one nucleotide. The CDR3 nucleotides are TGTGCCAGCAGTGACCACTTGGAAAACTCCTACGAGCAGTACTTC. This gives the protein CASSDHLENSYEQYF. V and J are TRBV28 and TRBJ2-7; D unclear. This CDR3 is built from 15 residues. Germline V gene lookup returns CDR1 MDHEN and CDR2 SYDVKM. The V end lost 5 bases, the J end lost 0 bases, and 14 bases lay between the germline ends.

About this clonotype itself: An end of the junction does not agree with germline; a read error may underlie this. The CDR3 nucleotides read TGTGCCAGCAGCCTAGCGTCCCCGGGGACAGGGGCCTGGAATTCACCCCTCCACTTT. It encodes CASSLASPGTGAWNSPLHF. V gene TRBV7-9 combines with J gene TRBJ1-6; 10 bases are a match to TRBD1. Germline V CDR1 and CDR2: SEHNR, FQNEAQ (reference sequence). The CDR3 is 19 residues long.

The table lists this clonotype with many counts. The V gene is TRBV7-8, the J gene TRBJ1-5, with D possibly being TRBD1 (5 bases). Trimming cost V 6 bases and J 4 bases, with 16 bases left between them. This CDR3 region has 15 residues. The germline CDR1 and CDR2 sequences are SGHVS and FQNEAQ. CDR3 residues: CASRVGGDGNQPQHF. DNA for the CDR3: TGTGCCAGCAGAGTCGGGGGGGACGGTAATCAGCCCCAGCATTTT.

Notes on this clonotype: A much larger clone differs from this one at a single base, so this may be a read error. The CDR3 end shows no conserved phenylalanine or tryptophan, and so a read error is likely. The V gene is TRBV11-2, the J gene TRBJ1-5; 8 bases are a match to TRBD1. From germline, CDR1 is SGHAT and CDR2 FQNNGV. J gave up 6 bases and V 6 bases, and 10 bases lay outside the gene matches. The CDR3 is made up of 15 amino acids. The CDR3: CASSLGQGALQPQHS. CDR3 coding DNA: TGTGCCAGCAGTCTAGGGCAGGGGGCTCTTCAGCCCCAGCATTCT.

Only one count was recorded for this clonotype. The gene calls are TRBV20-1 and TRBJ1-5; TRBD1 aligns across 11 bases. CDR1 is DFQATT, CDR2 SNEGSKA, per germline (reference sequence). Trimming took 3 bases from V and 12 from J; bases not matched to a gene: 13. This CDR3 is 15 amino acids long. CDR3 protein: CSARIGDRGFLSQHF. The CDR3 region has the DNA TGCAGTGCTAGGATCGGGGACAGGGGGTTTTTGAGCCAGCATTTT.